This is a list of T cell receptor beta chains from one sample in a study of blood T cell repertoires in COVID-19. Repertoires were generated with immunoSEQ multiplex PCR, while TCRdb's copy carries only in-frame clones and drops some. The sample holds about 64,000 clones, roughly four fifths seen once. The source material was peripheral blood. The receptors shown here come from an elderly man with acute or convalescent COVID-19. The CDR3 runs from the conserved cysteine through the conserved F or W. A D gene is named only where the DNA matches it firmly. The listing skips clone size in some rows; elsewhere it reads once, few, many or a size class.

clone_size: once; j_call: TRBJ1-1; v_call: TRBV10-1; d_call: NA; cdr3_aa: CASSDSPVGDREAFF; cdr3_nt: TGCGCCAGCAGTGACTCCCCAGTGGGAGACCGGGAAGCTTTCTTT
clone_size: NA; j_call: TRBJ2-1; v_call: TRBV10-3; d_call: NA; cdr3_aa: CAISKGGGDEQFF; cdr3_nt: TGTGCCATCAGTAAAGGGGGTGGGGATGAGCAGTTCTTC
clone_size: once; j_call: TRBJ2-3; v_call: TRBV20-1; d_call: NA; cdr3_aa: CSASPRRGLTDTQYF; cdr3_nt: TGCAGTGCTAGTCCTCGGCGGGGGCTCACAGATACGCAGTATTTT
clone_size: NA; j_call: TRBJ2-7; v_call: TRBV6-6; d_call: TRBD2; cdr3_aa: CASSGRSGGLSYEQYF; cdr3_nt: TGTGCCAGCAGTGGACGTAGCGGGGGCCTCTCCTACGAGCAGTACTTC
clone_size: NA; j_call: TRBJ1-3; v_call: TRBV6-2/TRBV6-3; d_call: NA; cdr3_aa: CASSYYRSGNTIYF; cdr3_nt: TGTGCCAGCAGTTACTACAGGAGTGGAAACACCATATATTTT
clone_size: NA; j_call: TRBJ1-5; v_call: TRBV7-8; d_call: NA; cdr3_aa: CASSLRRGLSQNQPQHF; cdr3_nt: TGTGCCAGCAGCTTACGAAGGGGACTTAGCCAAAATCAGCCCCAGCATTTT
clone_size: NA; j_call: TRBJ2-3; v_call: TRBV5-6; d_call: TRBD2; cdr3_aa: CASTNPPGLITDTQYF; cdr3_nt: TGTGCCAGCACCAATCCTCCGGGACTAATCACAGATACGCAGTATTTT
clone_size: NA; j_call: TRBJ2-1; v_call: TRBV7-8; d_call: TRBD2; cdr3_aa: CASSLFASGGADEQFF; cdr3_nt: TGTGCCAGCAGCTTATTCGCTAGCGGGGGGGCGGATGAGCAGTTCTTC
clone_size: NA; j_call: TRBJ1-2; v_call: TRBV5-4; d_call: TRBD1; cdr3_aa: CASSKGQGVSGNYGYTF; cdr3_nt: TGTGCCAGCAGCAAGGGACAGGGGGTGAGCGGCAACTATGGCTACACCTTC
clone_size: few; j_call: TRBJ1-4; v_call: TRBV29-1; d_call: TRBD1; cdr3_aa: CSVVLQGAQEKLFF; cdr3_nt: TGCAGCGTTGTATTACAGGGGGCGCAGGAAAAACTGTTTTTT
clone_size: NA; j_call: TRBJ2-1; v_call: TRBV9; d_call: TRBD1; cdr3_aa: CASSGGDRSLYEQFF; cdr3_nt: TGTGCCAGCAGCGGCGGGGACAGGTCCTTATATGAGCAGTTCTTC
clone_size: NA; j_call: TRBJ2-7; v_call: TRBV2; d_call: TRBD1; cdr3_aa: CASSPVTGVHEQYF; cdr3_nt: TGTGCCAGCAGTCCCGTGACAGGGGTACACGAGCAGTACTTC
clone_size: NA; j_call: TRBJ2-1; v_call: TRBV7-6; d_call: TRBD2; cdr3_aa: CASSHERGGLRGEQFF; cdr3_nt: TGTGCCAGCAGTCACGAGCGGGGAGGCTTGCGCGGTGAGCAGTTCTTC
clone_size: NA; j_call: TRBJ1-1; v_call: TRBV30; d_call: NA; cdr3_aa: CAWSGWTELGGTEAFF; cdr3_nt: TGTGCCTGGAGTGGGTGGACGGAGTTGGGGGGTACTGAAGCTTTCTTT
clone_size: NA; j_call: TRBJ2-1; v_call: TRBV19; d_call: NA; cdr3_aa: CASSTIQGSLYNEQFF; cdr3_nt: TGTGCCAGTAGTACAATACAGGGCTCCCTTTACAATGAGCAGTTCTTC
clone_size: NA; j_call: TRBJ2-5; v_call: TRBV27; d_call: TRBD2; cdr3_aa: CASSASAGGRETQYF; cdr3_nt: TGTGCCAGCAGTGCGTCCGCGGGGGGACGGGAGACCCAGTACTTC
clone_size: few; j_call: TRBJ2-1; v_call: TRBV3-1/TRBV3-2; d_call: TRBD2; cdr3_aa: CASSLGLADNEQFF; cdr3_nt: TGTGCCAGCAGCCTGGGACTAGCGGACAATGAGCAGTTCTTC
clone_size: NA; j_call: TRBJ1-2; v_call: TRBV4-1; d_call: TRBD1; cdr3_aa: CASRRTGGYGYTF; cdr3_nt: TGCGCCAGCAGGCGGACAGGGGGGTATGGCTACACCTTC
clone_size: NA; j_call: TRBJ2-7; v_call: TRBV27; d_call: TRBD1; cdr3_aa: CASSLTGSGTEQYF; cdr3_nt: TGTGCCAGCAGTCTGACAGGGTCCGGTACCGAGCAGTACTTC
clone_size: NA; j_call: TRBJ1-1; v_call: TRBV18; d_call: TRBD1; cdr3_aa: CASSQTLVQGYENTEAFF; cdr3_nt: TGTGCCAGCTCACAGACTCTAGTACAGGGGTATGAGAACACTGAAGCTTTCTTT
clone_size: many; j_call: TRBJ1-5; v_call: TRBV19; d_call: NA; cdr3_aa: CASGVRAGQPQHF; cdr3_nt: TGTGCCAGTGGAGTGAGGGCCGGTCAGCCCCAGCATTTT
clone_size: NA; j_call: TRBJ1-4; v_call: TRBV7-9; d_call: NA; cdr3_aa: CASSPPAGTYEKLFF; cdr3_nt: TGTGCCAGCAGCCCCCCGGCAGGTACATACGAAAAACTGTTTTTT
clone_size: NA; j_call: TRBJ2-2; v_call: TRBV7-9; d_call: NA; cdr3_aa: CASRRETGELFF; cdr3_nt: TGTGCCAGCAGAAGAGAGACCGGGGAGCTGTTTTTT
clone_size: NA; j_call: TRBJ2-1; v_call: TRBV6-5; d_call: NA; cdr3_aa: CASSSLGGRDDEQFF; cdr3_nt: TGTGCCAGCAGTTCCCTCGGGGGGCGCGACGATGAGCAGTTCTTC
clone_size: NA; j_call: TRBJ2-5; v_call: TRBV19; d_call: TRBD1; cdr3_aa: CASSIGQGAQGETQYF; cdr3_nt: TGTGCCAGTAGTATTGGACAGGGGGCGCAAGGGGAGACCCAGTACTTC
clone_size: few; j_call: TRBJ1-2; v_call: TRBV29-1; d_call: NA; cdr3_aa: CSVDSLPGYTF; cdr3_nt: TGCAGCGTTGACTCTCTCCCTGGCTACACCTTC
clone_size: NA; j_call: TRBJ2-3; v_call: TRBV19; d_call: TRBD1; cdr3_aa: CASAHRGPGTDTQYF; cdr3_nt: TGTGCCAGTGCACACAGGGGTCCTGGCACAGATACGCAGTATTTT
clone_size: NA; j_call: TRBJ1-4; v_call: TRBV4-1; d_call: NA; cdr3_aa: CASSQDWEGLGNEKLFF; cdr3_nt: TGCGCCAGCAGCCAAGATTGGGAGGGCTTGGGGAATGAAAAACTGTTTTTT
clone_size: NA; j_call: TRBJ1-2; v_call: TRBV29-1; d_call: TRBD1; cdr3_aa: CSVETGRIYGYTF; cdr3_nt: TGCAGCGTTGAGACAGGGAGGATCTATGGCTACACCTTC
clone_size: NA; j_call: TRBJ1-3; v_call: TRBV3-1/TRBV3-2; d_call: NA; cdr3_aa: CASSRTIRGTGNTIYF; cdr3_nt: TGTGCCAGCAGCCGGACGATCAGGGGAACTGGAAACACCATATATTTT
clone_size: NA; j_call: TRBJ2-2; v_call: TRBV5-1; d_call: NA; cdr3_aa: CASSMSGITGELFF; cdr3_nt: TGCGCCAGCAGCATGAGCGGCATCACCGGGGAGCTGTTTTTT
clone_size: NA; j_call: TRBJ2-7; v_call: TRBV27; d_call: TRBD1; cdr3_aa: CASSRDRVSEQYF; cdr3_nt: TGTGCCAGCAGTCGGGACAGGGTTAGCGAGCAGTACTTC
clone_size: few; j_call: TRBJ1-2; v_call: TRBV7-2; d_call: TRBD1; cdr3_aa: CASSRPRDRDVNYGYTF; cdr3_nt: TGTGCCAGCAGTCGACCTCGGGACAGGGATGTTAACTATGGCTACACCTTC
clone_size: NA; j_call: TRBJ1-1; v_call: TRBV7-9; d_call: NA; cdr3_aa: CASSSTGTSGGGEAFF; cdr3_nt: TGTGCCAGCAGCTCGACCGGGACATCTGGGGGGGGTGAAGCTTTCTTT
clone_size: NA; j_call: TRBJ1-3; v_call: TRBV2; d_call: TRBD1; cdr3_aa: CASSYRGPISGNTIYF; cdr3_nt: TGTGCCAGCAGTTACAGGGGGCCTATCTCTGGAAACACCATATATTTT
clone_size: NA; j_call: TRBJ1-6; v_call: TRBV6-2/TRBV6-3; d_call: NA; cdr3_aa: CASSDGRGGSPLHF; cdr3_nt: TGTGCCAGCAGTGACGGACGGGGGGGTTCACCCCTCCACTTT
clone_size: NA; j_call: TRBJ1-1; v_call: TRBV19; d_call: NA; cdr3_aa: CASSAPLGPAFF; cdr3_nt: TGTGCCAGTAGTGCCCCCCTGGGCCCCGCTTTCTTT
clone_size: NA; j_call: TRBJ2-1; v_call: TRBV27; d_call: TRBD2; cdr3_aa: CASSLLSGESSYNEQFF; cdr3_nt: TGTGCCAGCAGTTTACTTAGCGGGGAAAGCTCCTACAATGAGCAGTTCTTC
clone_size: once; j_call: TRBJ1-1; v_call: TRBV30; d_call: TRBD1; cdr3_aa: CAWSVQRDRGPTEAFF; cdr3_nt: TGTGCCTGGAGTGTACAGCGGGACAGGGGGCCAACTGAAGCTTTCTTT